This T cell receptor beta chain is drawn from a study of beta chain features in type 1 diabetes. Study-level results: The study found moderately but significantly shorter TCRB CDR3s in all four CD4+ subsets of Type 1 diabetes patients. Insertions were fewer and deletions more numerous at VDJ junctions in type 1 diabetes patients. High-TCR-expressing cells could be over-represented by cDNA sequencing.

Every isolated RNA sample was fully reverse transcribed, so sequencing captured expressed TCRB transcripts. Using immunoSEQ multiplex PCR, the repertoire was profiled, and TCRdb retains in-frame clones only, with some absent. This table holds about 280,000 clones, about 15% found once. With regard to this clone: The antigen is unknown. Distinct nucleotide sequences in the sample also encode this CDR3.

The CDR3 consists of 11 residues. Germline V gene data show CDR1 as MDHEN and CDR2 as SYDVKM. Trimming left V 3 bases short and J 8 bases short, with 5 bases between. This receptor was taken from a man aged 18 to 29 with type 1 diabetes. V usage is TRBV28 and J usage is TRBJ2-1; no clear D gene. The source material was naive CD4+ T cells from blood. CDR3 coding DNA: TGTGCCAGCAGTTTGGGCGATGAGCAGTTCTTC. This gives the protein CASSLGDEQFF.